The rows below give T cell receptor beta chains drawn from one sample of a study of human T cells and chemical hapten exposure. One entry per CDR3 protein results from TCRdb running MiXCR on the RACE reads. This table has about 140,000 distinct CDR3 sequences, 12% appearing once. The sequencing here drew on whole blood, taken in connection with sensitization to the hapten diphenylcyclopropenone (DPC). These receptors came from a woman aged 45 to 65 with alopecia areata. Some clones in this sample may be carry-over from other donors' samples. The CDR3 runs from the conserved cysteine through the conserved F or W. D genes are given only for firm matches. For some rows the clone size is stated as once, few or many, or as a class when expanded; others skip it.

size	V	D	J	DNA	CDR3
few	TRBV20-1	-	TRBJ2-4	TGCAGTGCTTGGGACCTCGGGCAAAGGTCCAAAAACATTCAGTACTTC	CSAWDLGQRSKNIQYF
few	TRBV11-1	-	TRBJ2-6	TGTGCCAGCAGCACACTCCCCTCTGGGGCCAACGTCCTGACTTTC	CASSTLPSGANVLTF
many	TRBV30	-	TRBJ1-3	TGTGCCTGGAGTCGGGACTCCGGCTCTGGAAACACCATATATTTT	CAWSRDSGSGNTIYF
many	TRBV6-5	-	TRBJ2-5	TGTGCCAGCAGTTCTAGACTCGTCGAGTACTTC	CASSSRLVEYF
few	TRBV7-8	TRBD2	TRBJ2-7	TGTGCCAGCAGCTCGCCCGCGGGGGTGGAGGAGCAGTACTTC	CASSSPAGVEEQYF
-	TRBV29-1	TRBD1	TRBJ1-2	TGCAGCGTTGAAGATTACAGGGGGAACTATGGCTACACCTTC	CSVEDYRGNYGYTF
-	TRBV11-2	-	TRBJ2-1	TGTGCCAGCGGGGGTGGTCTAGCTGGGGGTAATGAGCAGTTCTTC	CASGGGLAGGNEQFF
few	TRBV6-5	-	TRBJ2-1	TGTGCCAGCAGTTACTCGACAGGCGGTGAGCAGTTCTTC	CASSYSTGGEQFF
-	TRBV5-1	-	TRBJ2-7	TGCGCCAGCAGCTTAAGGGGCGCCGAGCAGTACTTC	CASSLRGAEQYF
few	TRBV11-2	-	TRBJ1-1	TGTGCCAGCAGCTTCTCCGGGGGAAAAGTAGCTGAAGCTTTCTTT	CASSFSGGKVAEAFF
few	TRBV27	-	TRBJ1-6	TGTGCCAGCACCACGGCCAAGGGCTATAATTCACCCCTCCACTTT	CASTTAKGYNSPLHF
-	TRBV7-8	TRBD2	TRBJ2-1	TGTGCCAGCAGCTCATACGGGACTAGCGGGAGAGACAATGAGCAGTTCTTC	CASSSYGTSGRDNEQFF
-	TRBV7-9	-	TRBJ2-3	TGTGCCAGCAGCCCAGCGCCAACGGGAGGCACAGATACGCAGTATTTT	CASSPAPTGGTDTQYF
many	TRBV10-2	-	TRBJ2-5	TGCGTCTCGAGGGGGGGAGAGACCCAGTACTTC	CVSRGGETQYF
few	TRBV6-5	-	TRBJ1-5	TGTGCCAGCAGTACCCAGGCGGGTCAGCCCCAGCATTTT	CASSTQAGQPQHF
many	TRBV6-6	-	TRBJ1-4	TGTGCCAGCAGGAACCGCGACCGTCTCGTTGAAAAACTGTTTTTT	CASRNRDRLVEKLFF
-	TRBV30	TRBD2	TRBJ2-1	TGTGCCTGGGAACCTAGCGGGCCGTACAATGAGCAGTTCTTC	CAWEPSGPYNEQFF
-	TRBV10-1	TRBD2	TRBJ2-1	TGCGCCAGCAGGGGGGAGGGATCCTCCTACAATGAGCAGTTCTTC	CASRGEGSSYNEQFF
-	TRBV5-3	TRBD2	TRBJ2-3	TGTGCCAGAAGCCACCCTAGCGGCCCTAGCACAGATACGCAGTATTTT	CARSHPSGPSTDTQYF
few	TRBV3-1	-	TRBJ2-3	TGTGCCAGCAGCCAAGCTAGTTTCACAGATACGCAGTATTTT	CASSQASFTDTQYF